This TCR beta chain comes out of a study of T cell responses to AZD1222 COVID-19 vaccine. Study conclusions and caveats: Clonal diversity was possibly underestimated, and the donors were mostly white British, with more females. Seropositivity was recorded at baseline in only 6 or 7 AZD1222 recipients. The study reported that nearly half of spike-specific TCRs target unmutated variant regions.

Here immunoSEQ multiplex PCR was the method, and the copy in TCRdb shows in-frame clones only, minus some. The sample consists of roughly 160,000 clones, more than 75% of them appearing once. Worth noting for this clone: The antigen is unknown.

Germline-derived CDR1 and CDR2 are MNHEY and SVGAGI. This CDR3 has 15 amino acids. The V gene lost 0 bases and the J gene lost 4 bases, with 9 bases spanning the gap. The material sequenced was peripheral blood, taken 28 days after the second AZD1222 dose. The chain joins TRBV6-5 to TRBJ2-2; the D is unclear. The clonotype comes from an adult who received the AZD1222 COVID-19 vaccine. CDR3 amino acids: CASSYSGRSTGELFF. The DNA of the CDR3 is TGTGCCAGCAGTTACTCGGGCAGGTCCACCGGGGAGCTGTTTTTT.